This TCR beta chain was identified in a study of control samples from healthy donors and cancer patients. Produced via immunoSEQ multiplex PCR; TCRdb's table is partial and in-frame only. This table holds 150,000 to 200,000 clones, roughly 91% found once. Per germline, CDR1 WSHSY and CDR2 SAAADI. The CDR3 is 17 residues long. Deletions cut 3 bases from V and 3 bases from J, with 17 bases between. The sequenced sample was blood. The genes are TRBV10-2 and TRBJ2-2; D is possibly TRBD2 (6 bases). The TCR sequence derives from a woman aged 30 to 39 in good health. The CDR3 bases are TGCGCCAGCAGTGACCCCCCCGAGGGGAGGTACACCGGGGAGCTGTTTTTT. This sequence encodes CASSDPPEGRYTGELFF.